This entry describes one T cell receptor beta chain. No antigen is known for it. Being one base from a much bigger clone, this may be a read error. This specimen includes other DNA sequences encoding the same CDR3. The data are from a study of metastatic and nonmetastatic thyroid tumors. Study details: Blood and tumor or nodule tissue repertoires from malignant and benign thyroid patients were compared.

Findings and caveats of the study: The reported finding was significantly higher TCR beta diversity in malignant thyroid tumors relative to benign nodules, in blood and tumor.

CDR1 is MRHNA and CDR2 is SNTAGT in the germline V gene. V lost 0 bases and J 3 bases, leaving 22 bases between the germline ends. CDR3 size: 19 residues. In the authors' workflow: For papillary thyroid cancer, a distant-metastasis classifier was constructed from CDR3 differences observed across clinicopathological groups. TCRdb re-analyzed the PCR reads through MiXCR. TCRdb, not the authors, supplied the V and J calls. This table has about 70,000 clones, less than 20% appearing once. No patient received treatment before thyroid surgery. The sample was blood. This chain joins TRBV6-4 and TRBJ2-3; tentatively, D is TRBD2 (6 bases). The receptor was derived from a female donor with papillary thyroid cancer or a benign thyroid nodule (not recorded which). Some clones in this sample may be carry-over from other donors' samples. CDR3 sequence reads: CASSDSRIAGGPGTDTQYF. The CDR3 region has the DNA TGTGCCAGCAGTGACTCTAGAATAGCTGGAGGGCCAGGGACAGATACGCAGTATTTT.